This T cell receptor (beta chain) was profiled in a study of PD-L1 blockade in urothelial cancer. This clone appeared a few times. Clones were sequenced by immunoSEQ multiplex PCR, and TCRdb holds only the in-frame ones, with some missing. The sample shows approximately 32,000 clones, over 70% of them seen only once. V was pared by 2 bases and J by 3 bases, with 4 bases of the junction left unmatched. Germline CDR1 LGHNA, CDR2 YSLEER. This CDR3 has 16 residues. The chain recombines TRBV4-3 with TRBJ2-1, with 10 bases aligning to TRBD1. This receptor was obtained from a man between 70 and 80 years old with urothelial cancer. Material: PBMCs, obtained around atezolizumab (anti-PD-L1) treatment. CDR3 sequence: CASSQMRTGGYNEQFF. In DNA, the CDR3 is TGCGCCAGCAGCCAAATGAGGACAGGGGGCTACAATGAGCAGTTCTTC.